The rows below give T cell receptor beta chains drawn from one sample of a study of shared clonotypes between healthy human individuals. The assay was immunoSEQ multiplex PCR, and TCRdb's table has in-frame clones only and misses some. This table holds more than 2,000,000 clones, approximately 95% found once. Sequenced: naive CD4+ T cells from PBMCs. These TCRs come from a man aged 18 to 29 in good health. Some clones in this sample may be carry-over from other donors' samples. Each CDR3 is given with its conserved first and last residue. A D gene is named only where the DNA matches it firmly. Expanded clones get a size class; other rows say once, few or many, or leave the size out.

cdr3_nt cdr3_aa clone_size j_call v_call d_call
TGCGCCAGCAGCCGCACCATACGGACAGGGCCATTCGTGGAGGAGACCCAGTACTTC CASSRTIRTGPFVEETQYF NA TRBJ2-5 TRBV5-1 TRBD1
TGTGCCATCAGTGAGTCCGTGGACACTGAAGCTTTCTTT CAISESVDTEAFF NA TRBJ1-1 TRBV10-3 NA
TGCGCCAGCAGCCTGGTCCCTCCTCAGCCCCAGCATTTT CASSLVPPQPQHF NA TRBJ1-5 TRBV4-1 NA
TGTGCCAGCAGCTTAGCGCTGGGGCTCGGCTCCTACAATGAGCAGTTCTTC CASSLALGLGSYNEQFF NA TRBJ2-1 TRBV7-8 NA
TGTGCCAGCAGTACCACGGCTTGGTACACCTTC CASSTTAWYTF NA TRBJ1-2 TRBV6-6 NA
TGTGCCAGCAGCCGCCCCCGGGTAGCGGGAGTCTACGAGCAGTACTTC CASSRPRVAGVYEQYF NA TRBJ2-7 TRBV11-2 TRBD2
TGTGCCAGCAGCTACCCCAGAGGGGGCCTAAGGAACACTGAAGCTTTCTTT CASSYPRGGLRNTEAFF once TRBJ1-1 TRBV7-9 TRBD1
TGTGCCAGCAGACCCCCTGGACCTCACGGGGAAAAACTGTTTTTT CASRPPGPHGEKLFF NA TRBJ1-4 TRBV2 NA
TGTGCCAGCAGTGAGGTCGGGCAGGGGAAAGCTGAAGCTTTCTTT CASSEVGQGKAEAFF NA TRBJ1-1 TRBV6-1 NA
TGTGCCAGCAGCTCACGGTGGAACACTGAAGCTTTCTTT CASSSRWNTEAFF NA TRBJ1-1 TRBV11-2 NA
TGTGCCAGCAGTGGGACAGCCAAAAACATTCAGTACTTC CASSGTAKNIQYF NA TRBJ2-4 TRBV2 NA
TGCGCCAGCAGCTTGGGCGGGGGGAGCACAGATACGCAGTATTTT CASSLGGGSTDTQYF NA TRBJ2-3 TRBV5-1 TRBD2
TGTGCCAGCAGTTACTCGACTAGCGGGAGCTACGAGCAGTACTTC CASSYSTSGSYEQYF once TRBJ2-7 TRBV6-6 TRBD2
TGTGCCAGCAGCCAACTGACGGCAGGGGTTGGCTACACCTTC CASSQLTAGVGYTF NA TRBJ1-2 TRBV14 NA
TGTGCCAGCGGACACAGGGGTTTGACTGAAAAACTGTTTTTT CASGHRGLTEKLFF NA TRBJ1-4 TRBV28 TRBD1
TGCGCCAGCAGCTTGGCCGCGGGGATCTACTACGAGCAGTACTTC CASSLAAGIYYEQYF NA TRBJ2-7 TRBV5-1 NA
TGTGCCACCAGCAGCCACGGCAGGGGACAGCTAATCTCCTACGAGCAGTACTTC CATSSHGRGQLISYEQYF NA TRBJ2-7 TRBV15 TRBD1
TGTGCCAGCTCACAACCGGGACAGGGGTCCTACGAGCAGTACTTC CASSQPGQGSYEQYF NA TRBJ2-7 TRBV18 TRBD1
TGTGCCAGCAGTTCCAGGGTAATTCCCTACAATGAGCAGTTCTTC CASSSRVIPYNEQFF NA TRBJ2-1 TRBV5-6 NA
TGTGCCAGCTCACCATTCACAGGGGAAGGGGAAAAACTGTTTTTT CASSPFTGEGEKLFF NA TRBJ1-4 TRBV18 TRBD1
TGCGCCAGCAGCTTGGCCCGGGACGGGCAAGAGACCCAGTACTTC CASSLARDGQETQYF once TRBJ2-5 TRBV5-1 NA
TGTGCCAGCAGCAAAGAGGCAGGGGTGAATGAGCAGTTCTTC CASSKEAGVNEQFF NA TRBJ2-1 TRBV21-1 NA